Detailed here is one TCR beta chain. Its antigen remains unidentified. Focal radiation plus CTLA-4 blockade with ipilimumab was administered to patients who had chemo-refractory metastatic non-small-cell lung cancer. Germline V lookup: CDR1 SEHNR, CDR2 FQNEAQ (reference sequence). CDR3 length: 14 residues. V lost 2 bases to trimming and J lost 2 bases, with 9 bases between them. The assay was immunoSEQ multiplex PCR, and TCRdb's table has in-frame clones only and misses some. The repertoire holds about 98,000 clones, with approximately 86% as singletons. This specimen belongs to a study of radiotherapy plus CTLA-4 blockade in lung cancer. Overall study: In approximately 17% of patients, objective responses were seen; around 34% had disease control. General observations from the study: There was expansion of tumor-derived TCR clones in blood after radiotherapy plus ipilimumab.

This TCR was sampled from a human donor with non-small cell lung cancer that progressed on radiotherapy plus ipilimumab. The sequenced sample was peripheral blood, obtained from a patient treated with radiotherapy plus ipilimumab. The chain carries TRBV7-9 and TRBJ1-1, with D unclear. CDR3 in amino acids: CASSLFPQNTEAFF. DNA of the CDR3: TGTGCCAGCAGCTTATTTCCGCAAAACACTGAAGCTTTCTTT.